This TCR beta chain was sequenced during a study of cytomegalovirus exposure and HLA in healthy donors. Study at large: Early released data comprised 80 million to 90 million unique TCRs from HLA-typed donors. Caucasian-associated ancestry cluster membership applied to about 77% of nearly 400 genotyped donors. General observations from the study: Per a prior analysis, the majority of TCR beta V segments were productive roughly 90% or roughly 30% of the time. Later analysis associated a missense DCLRE1C variant with TCR beta V- and J-gene trimming.

Both 60 Vbeta primers and 13 Jbeta primers went into the PCR. Generated by immunoSEQ multiplex PCR, the TCRdb table keeps only in-frame clones and is missing some. The table records fewer than 140,000 clones, 75% of them present only once. This CDR3 region has 13 residues. CDR1 is MNHEY and CDR2 is SMNVEV in the germline V gene (reference sequence). The ends were cut back, 2 bases at V and 7 bases at J, with 11 bases in the middle. Regarding this clone: What it binds is unknown.

This rearrangement joins TRBV27 to TRBJ1-1; maybe TRBD1 (5 bases). The sequenced sample was PBMCs. The receptor comes from a male donor in good health and CMV-seropositive. CDR3 protein: CASSLRGGGEAFF. For the CDR3, the DNA is TGTGCCAGCAGTTTACGGGGGGGAGGTGAAGCTTTCTTT.